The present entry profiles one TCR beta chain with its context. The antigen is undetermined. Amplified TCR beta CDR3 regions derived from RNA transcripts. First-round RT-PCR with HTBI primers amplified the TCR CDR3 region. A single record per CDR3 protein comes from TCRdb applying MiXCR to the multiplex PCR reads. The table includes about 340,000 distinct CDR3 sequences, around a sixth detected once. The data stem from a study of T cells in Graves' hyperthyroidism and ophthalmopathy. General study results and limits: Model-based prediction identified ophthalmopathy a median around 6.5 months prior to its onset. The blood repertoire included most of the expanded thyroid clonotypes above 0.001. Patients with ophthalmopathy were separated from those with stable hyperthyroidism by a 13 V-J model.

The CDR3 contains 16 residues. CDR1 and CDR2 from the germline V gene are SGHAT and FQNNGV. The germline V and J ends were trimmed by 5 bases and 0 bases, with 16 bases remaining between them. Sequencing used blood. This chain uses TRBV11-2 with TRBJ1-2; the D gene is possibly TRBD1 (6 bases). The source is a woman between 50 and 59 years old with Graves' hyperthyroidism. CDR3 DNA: TGTGCCAGCAGCCAGTTACGGGGGCCGGCTAACTATGGCTACACCTTC. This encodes CASSQLRGPANYGYTF. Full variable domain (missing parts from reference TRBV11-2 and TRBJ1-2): EAGVAQSPRYKIIEKRQSVAFWCNPISGHATLYWYQQILGQGPKLLIQFQNNGVVDDSQLPKDRFSAERLKGVDSTLKIQPAKLEDSAVYLCASSQLRGPANYGYTFGSGTRLTVV.